This TCR beta chain was recorded in a study of blood T cell repertoires in COVID-19. The CDR3 covers 12 residues. Trimming left V 6 bases short and J 4 bases short, with 11 bases between. Germline V gene data show CDR1 as GTSNPN and CDR2 as SVGIG (reference sequence). Authors' data handling: Nucleated cell number was recorded as an estimate derived from reference gene primer amplification. Method: immunoSEQ multiplex PCR; TCRdb's copy keeps in-frame clones and lacks some. V and J calls and clone size come straight from that table; D and trimming were deduced from the DNA. The sample contains 110,000 or so clones, 85% to 90% of which appear only once. This clone was observed a single time.

The sample consisted of peripheral blood. The chain joins TRBV30 to TRBJ2-3; TRBD2 is a possible D gene (6 bases). The source of this sequence is a woman aged 45-65 years with acute or convalescent COVID-19. CDR3: CACSPGADTQYF. CDR3 DNA sequence: TGTGCCTGCTCCCCGGGGGCAGATACGCAGTATTTT.